This is a list of T cell receptor beta chains from one sample in a study of Ad26.COV2.S vaccination and SARS-CoV-2 variants. TCRdb's table, derived via immunoSEQ multiplex PCR, lists solely in-frame clones and lacks some. The table shows around 370,000 clones, with about 85% occurring only once. This material consisted of peripheral blood, taken in a trial of Ad26.COV2.S vaccine versus placebo. Every receptor here comes from a person aged 18 to 59 who received the Ad26.COV2.S COVID-19 vaccine or a placebo. The CDR3 runs from the conserved cysteine through the conserved F or W. The order of the fields is CDR3 protein, CDR3 DNA, D gene, V gene, J gene, clone size. A D gene is named only where the DNA matches it firmly. Where a row states a size, it is once, few, many or the class of an expanded clone; other rows omit it.

cdr3_aa: CASSSPGQTTYGYTF
cdr3_nt: TGTGCCAGCAGTTCCCCGGGACAGACTACTTATGGCTACACCTTC
d_call: TRBD1
v_call: TRBV6-5
j_call: TRBJ1-2
clone_size: .

cdr3_aa: CASSQGSGGWNEQFF
cdr3_nt: TGTGCCAGCAGCCAAGGTTCGGGGGGGTGGAATGAGCAGTTCTTC
d_call: TRBD2
v_call: TRBV3-1/TRBV3-2
j_call: TRBJ2-1
clone_size: .

cdr3_aa: CASSAARTQYF
cdr3_nt: TGTGCCAGCAGCGCCGCTAGGACCCAGTACTTC
d_call: .
v_call: TRBV3-1/TRBV3-2
j_call: TRBJ2-5
clone_size: once

cdr3_aa: CASSFGPMKGSGANVLTF
cdr3_nt: TGTGCCAGCAGCTTTGGACCAATGAAAGGCTCTGGGGCCAACGTCCTGACTTTC
d_call: .
v_call: TRBV5-4
j_call: TRBJ2-6
clone_size: few

cdr3_aa: CASSQGRGYYGYTF
cdr3_nt: TGCGCCAGCAGCCAAGGTCGGGGCTACTATGGCTACACCTTC
d_call: .
v_call: TRBV4-3
j_call: TRBJ1-2
clone_size: .

cdr3_aa: CASSPGTGGSLLYEQYF
cdr3_nt: TGTGCCAGCAGCCCGGGGACAGGGGGCTCCTTGCTCTACGAGCAGTACTTC
d_call: TRBD1
v_call: TRBV5-5
j_call: TRBJ2-7
clone_size: .

cdr3_aa: CASGQGTEAFF
cdr3_nt: TGTGCCAGCGGCCAGGGGACAGAAGCTTTCTTT
d_call: .
v_call: TRBV18
j_call: TRBJ1-1
clone_size: .

cdr3_aa: CASSYFVRDTGELFF
cdr3_nt: TGTGCCAGCAGTTACTTTGTGAGAGACACCGGGGAGCTGTTTTTT
d_call: .
v_call: TRBV6-2/TRBV6-3
j_call: TRBJ2-2
clone_size: .

cdr3_aa: CASSQGEGQTEAFF
cdr3_nt: TGTGCCAGCAGCCAAGGGGAGGGTCAAACTGAAGCTTTCTTT
d_call: .
v_call: TRBV3-1/TRBV3-2
j_call: TRBJ1-1
clone_size: .

cdr3_aa: CASSLDPSGSDEQYF
cdr3_nt: TGCGCCAGCAGCTTGGATCCTAGCGGGAGCGACGAGCAGTACTTC
d_call: TRBD2
v_call: TRBV5-1
j_call: TRBJ2-7
clone_size: .

cdr3_aa: CASSVMQTYEQYF
cdr3_nt: TGTGCCAGCAGTGTCATGCAAACCTACGAGCAGTACTTC
d_call: .
v_call: TRBV2
j_call: TRBJ2-7
clone_size: .

cdr3_aa: CASSQEATAYTEAFF
cdr3_nt: TGCGCCAGCAGCCAAGAAGCCACAGCCTACACTGAAGCTTTCTTT
d_call: .
v_call: TRBV4-1
j_call: TRBJ1-1
clone_size: .

cdr3_aa: CAVYFANTGELFF
cdr3_nt: TGTGCCGTATACTTTGCGAACACCGGGGAGCTGTTTTTT
d_call: .
v_call: TRBV6-5
j_call: TRBJ2-2
clone_size: .

cdr3_aa: CASSTQDRYGYTF
cdr3_nt: TGTGCCAGTAGTACACAGGACCGCTATGGCTACACCTTC
d_call: .
v_call: TRBV19
j_call: TRBJ1-2
clone_size: few

cdr3_aa: CASSSTSGHTGELFF
cdr3_nt: TGTGCCAGCAGCTCCACTAGCGGCCACACCGGGGAGCTGTTTTTT
d_call: TRBD2
v_call: TRBV11-3
j_call: TRBJ2-2
clone_size: .

cdr3_aa: CASSLGGTDTQYF
cdr3_nt: TGTGCCAGCAGCTTAGGGGGCACAGATACGCAGTATTTT
d_call: .
v_call: TRBV7-2
j_call: TRBJ2-3
clone_size: .

cdr3_aa: CASGSFQGQSPLHF
cdr3_nt: TGTGCTAGTGGTTCCTTCCAGGGACAATCACCCCTCCACTTT
d_call: .
v_call: TRBV12-5
j_call: TRBJ1-6
clone_size: .

cdr3_aa: CASSFSDSSYNEQFF
cdr3_nt: TGTGCCAGCAGCTTCTCCGACAGTAGCTACAATGAGCAGTTCTTC
d_call: .
v_call: TRBV11-3
j_call: TRBJ2-1
clone_size: .

cdr3_aa: CASSVDRDQDYGYTF
cdr3_nt: TGTGCCAGTAGTGTCGACAGAGACCAGGACTATGGCTACACCTTC
d_call: .
v_call: TRBV19
j_call: TRBJ1-2
clone_size: many

cdr3_aa: CASSPPISTDPEQYF
cdr3_nt: TGCGCCAGCAGCCCACCCATATCGACCGACCCCGAGCAGTACTTC
d_call: .
v_call: TRBV4-3
j_call: TRBJ2-7
clone_size: .

cdr3_aa: CASSQPGTDTQYF
cdr3_nt: TGTGCCAGCAGCCAACCAGGGACAGATACGCAGTATTTT
d_call: .
v_call: TRBV3-1/TRBV3-2
j_call: TRBJ2-3
clone_size: .

cdr3_aa: CASSYGGNTEAFF
cdr3_nt: TGTGCCAGCAGTTACGGGGGGAACACTGAAGCTTTCTTT
d_call: .
v_call: TRBV6-2/TRBV6-3
j_call: TRBJ1-1
clone_size: .

cdr3_aa: CASSLALGSGSYEQYF
cdr3_nt: TGTGCCAGCAGCTTAGCGCTAGGGAGCGGGAGCTACGAGCAGTACTTC
d_call: TRBD2
v_call: TRBV7-2
j_call: TRBJ2-7
clone_size: .

cdr3_aa: CASSIDAVSGNTIYF
cdr3_nt: TGTGCCAGTAGTATAGATGCGGTCTCTGGAAACACCATATATTTT
d_call: .
v_call: TRBV19
j_call: TRBJ1-3
clone_size: .

cdr3_aa: CASSLTRQGNQPQHF
cdr3_nt: TGTGCCAGCAGTTTAACCCGACAGGGCAATCAGCCCCAGCATTTT
d_call: .
v_call: TRBV27
j_call: TRBJ1-5
clone_size: few

cdr3_aa: CASSLWVGGELFF
cdr3_nt: TGTGCCAGCAGCTTATGGGTCGGGGGGGAGCTGTTTTTT
d_call: .
v_call: TRBV7-2
j_call: TRBJ2-2
clone_size: .

cdr3_aa: CASSLGVTSWGNTEAFF
cdr3_nt: TGTGCCAGCAGCTTAGGTGTGACCAGTTGGGGGAACACTGAAGCTTTCTTT
d_call: .
v_call: TRBV7-6
j_call: TRBJ1-1
clone_size: .

cdr3_aa: CASRSNTGELFF
cdr3_nt: TGTGCCAGCAGAAGTAACACCGGGGAGCTGTTTTTT
d_call: .
v_call: TRBV6-6
j_call: TRBJ2-2
clone_size: .

cdr3_aa: CASSLGPLVRDIILNTEAFF
cdr3_nt: TGCGCCAGCAGCTTGGGGCCGCTGGTAAGGGACATAATCTTGAACACTGAAGCTTTCTTT
d_call: .
v_call: TRBV5-1
j_call: TRBJ1-1
clone_size: .

cdr3_aa: CASSPLAGALLAEQYF
cdr3_nt: TGTGCCAGCAGCCCCCTAGCGGGGGCCCTTTTGGCCGAGCAGTACTTC
d_call: TRBD2
v_call: TRBV14
j_call: TRBJ2-7
clone_size: .

cdr3_aa: CASSQEPPRSGTYNEQFF
cdr3_nt: TGCGCCAGCAGCCAAGAACCCCCCCGAAGCGGGACTTACAATGAGCAGTTCTTC
d_call: TRBD2
v_call: TRBV4-1
j_call: TRBJ2-1
clone_size: .

cdr3_aa: CASSQDMASGSLIQETQYF
cdr3_nt: TGCGCCAGCAGCCAAGATATGGCGAGCGGGAGTCTAATACAAGAGACCCAGTACTTC
d_call: TRBD2
v_call: TRBV4-1
j_call: TRBJ2-5
clone_size: .

cdr3_aa: CASSTSSTDTQYF
cdr3_nt: TGTGCCAGCAGTACTAGCTCTACAGATACGCAGTATTTT
d_call: .
v_call: TRBV25-1
j_call: TRBJ2-3
clone_size: .

cdr3_aa: CASSMGGQALHEGAYGYTF
cdr3_nt: TGTGCCAGTAGTATGGGTGGACAGGCGCTTCACGAAGGGGCTTATGGCTACACCTTC
d_call: TRBD1
v_call: TRBV19
j_call: TRBJ1-2
clone_size: .

cdr3_aa: CASSQVTGLEAFF
cdr3_nt: TGCGCCAGCAGCCAAGTTACCGGACTTGAAGCTTTCTTT
d_call: .
v_call: TRBV4-1
j_call: TRBJ1-1
clone_size: once

cdr3_aa: CASSLAGGDEKLFF
cdr3_nt: TGCGCCAGCAGCTTGGCCGGGGGGGATGAAAAACTGTTTTTT
d_call: .
v_call: TRBV5-1
j_call: TRBJ1-4
clone_size: .

cdr3_aa: CSVRDGTTEAFF
cdr3_nt: TGCAGCGTTAGAGACGGAACCACTGAAGCTTTCTTT
d_call: .
v_call: TRBV29-1
j_call: TRBJ1-1
clone_size: .

cdr3_aa: CASSLAWGGNEQFF
cdr3_nt: TGCGCCAGCAGCTTGGCTTGGGGTGGGAATGAGCAGTTCTTC
d_call: .
v_call: TRBV5-1
j_call: TRBJ2-1
clone_size: .

cdr3_aa: CASSLGWRDNGYTF
cdr3_nt: TGTGCCAGCAGCTTAGGTTGGCGGGATAATGGCTACACCTTC
d_call: .
v_call: TRBV7-9
j_call: TRBJ1-2
clone_size: few

cdr3_aa: CASSSGTNTDTQYF
cdr3_nt: TGTGCCAGCAGCTCCGGGACTAACACAGATACGCAGTATTTT
d_call: TRBD2
v_call: TRBV5-4
j_call: TRBJ2-3
clone_size: .

cdr3_aa: CASRKGTGPLYNEQFF
cdr3_nt: TGTGCCAGCAGAAAAGGGACAGGTCCTCTATACAATGAGCAGTTCTTC
d_call: TRBD1
v_call: TRBV11-2
j_call: TRBJ2-1
clone_size: .

cdr3_aa: CASRTGWGSGNTIYF
cdr3_nt: TGTGCCAGCAGAACAGGGTGGGGCTCTGGAAACACCATATATTTT
d_call: .
v_call: TRBV7-2
j_call: TRBJ1-3
clone_size: .